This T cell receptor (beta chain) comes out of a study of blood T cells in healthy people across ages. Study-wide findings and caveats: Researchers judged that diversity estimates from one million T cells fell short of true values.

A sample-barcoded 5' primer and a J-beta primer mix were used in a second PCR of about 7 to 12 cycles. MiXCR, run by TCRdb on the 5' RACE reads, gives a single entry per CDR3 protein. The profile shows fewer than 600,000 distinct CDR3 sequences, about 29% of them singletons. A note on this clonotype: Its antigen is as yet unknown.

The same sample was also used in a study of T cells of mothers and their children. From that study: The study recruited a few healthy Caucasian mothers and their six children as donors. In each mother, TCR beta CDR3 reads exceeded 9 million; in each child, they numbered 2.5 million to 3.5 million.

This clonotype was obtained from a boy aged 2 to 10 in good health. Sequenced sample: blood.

CDR3 loop: CASSVDQFYTLTDTQYF. DNA for the CDR3: TGTGCCAGCAGCGTAGATCAATTCTATACCCTCACGGATACGCAGTATTTT. The rearrangement links TRBV9 to TRBJ2-3; D is uncertain. Trimming took 0 bases from V and 6 from J, leaving 20 bases between them. The CDR3 length is 17 residues. Germline CDR1 SGDLS, CDR2 YYNGEE.